The next 3 T cell receptor beta chains were all read from a single sample in a study of cytomegalovirus exposure and HLA in healthy donors. The PCR contained 60 Vbeta and 13 Jbeta primers. Measured with immunoSEQ multiplex PCR; TCRdb has only the in-frame clones, and not every one. The sample carries 200,000 or so clones, 82% recorded once. The specimen was PBMCs. These receptors were obtained from a woman in her 50s in good health and CMV-seropositive.

For the CDR3, the DNA is TGTGCCAGCAGTCCCGCACAGTTCCGGGGCTCTGGGGCCAACGTCCTGACTTTC. Its translation: CASSPAQFRGSGANVLTF. The chain employs TRBV27 and TRBJ2-6; D possibly corresponds to TRBD2 (5 bases). Looked up from germline, CDR1 is MNHEY and CDR2 is SMNVEV (reference sequence). This CDR3 region has 18 residues. The ends were cut back, 5 bases at V and 0 bases at J, with 17 bases in the middle.

J is TRBJ2-3 and V is TRBV29-1, with D unresolved. CDR1 and CDR2 from the germline V gene are SQVTM and ANQGSEA. This CDR3 is built from 12 residues. The germline V and J ends were trimmed by 1 base and 4 bases, with 6 bases remaining between them. In DNA, the CDR3 is TGCAGCGTTGAAGGAGAATCAGATACGCAGTATTTT. It encodes CSVEGESDTQYF.

The chain recombines TRBV19 with TRBJ2-1, with a possible D match to TRBD1 (6 bases). V lost 4 bases to trimming and J lost 4 bases, with 14 bases between them. The CDR3 consists of 15 residues. Germline V lookup: CDR1 LNHDA, CDR2 SQIVND (reference sequence). As DNA, the CDR3 is TGTGCCAGTAGTACCGGGGACAAAAGGTACAATGAGCAGTTCTTC. It codes for CASSTGDKRYNEQFF.